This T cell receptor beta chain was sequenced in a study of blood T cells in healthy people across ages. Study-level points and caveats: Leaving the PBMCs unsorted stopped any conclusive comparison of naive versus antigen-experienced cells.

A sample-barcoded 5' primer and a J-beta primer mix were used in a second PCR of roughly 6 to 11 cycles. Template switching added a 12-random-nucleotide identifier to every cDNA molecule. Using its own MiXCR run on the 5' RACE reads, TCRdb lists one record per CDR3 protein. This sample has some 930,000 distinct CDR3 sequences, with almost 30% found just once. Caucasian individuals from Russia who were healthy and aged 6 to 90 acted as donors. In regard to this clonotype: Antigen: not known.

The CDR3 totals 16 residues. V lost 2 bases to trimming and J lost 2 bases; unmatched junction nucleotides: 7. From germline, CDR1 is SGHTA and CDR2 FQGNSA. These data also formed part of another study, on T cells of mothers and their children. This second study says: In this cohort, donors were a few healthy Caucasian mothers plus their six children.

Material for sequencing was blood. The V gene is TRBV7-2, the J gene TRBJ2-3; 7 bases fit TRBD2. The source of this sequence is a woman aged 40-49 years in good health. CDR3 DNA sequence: TGTGCCAGCAGCTTATCGAGACTAGCCCCCACAGATACGCAGTATTTT. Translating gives CASSLSRLAPTDTQYF.